This entry lists 28 T cell receptor beta chains sequenced from one sample in a study of OX40 agonist ivuxolimab in advanced cancers. Produced via immunoSEQ multiplex PCR; TCRdb's table is partial and in-frame only. Of roughly 97,000 clones in the sample, approximately 87% were seen once. The specimen comprised CD4+ or CD8+ T cells sorted from blood, sampled in a trial of the OX40 agonist ivuxolimab. All receptors derive from an adult with an advanced solid tumor such as melanoma, head and neck, liver or kidney cancer.

Comment on this clone: The same CDR3 arises from other DNA sequences in this sample as well. This chain links TRBV6-5 with TRBJ2-3; D not resolved. The V and J ends lost 2 bases and 2 bases respectively, with 5 bases between them. The CDR3 runs 13 residues. The germline CDR1 and CDR2 sequences are MNHEY and SVGAGI. CDR3 nucleotides: TGTGCCAGCAGTTACCGGGTCACAGATACGCAGTATTTT. Its protein product is CASSYRVTDTQYF.

The chain links TRBV5-1 to TRBJ2-3; no clear D. The CDR3 spans 14 residues. Per the germline V gene, CDR1 is SGHRS and CDR2 is YFSETQ. V lost 4 bases and J 0 bases, leaving 9 bases between the germline ends. The CDR3 DNA follows: TGCGCCAGCAGCCCAAGATCTAGCACAGATACGCAGTATTTT. Residues: CASSPRSSTDTQYF.

The chain links TRBV9 to TRBJ1-4, with D perhaps TRBD1 (5 bases). This CDR3 comprises 14 residues. Germline-derived CDR1 and CDR2 are SGDLS and YYNGEE. V was trimmed by 0 bases and J by 6 bases, leaving 9 bases between them. Here the CDR3 reads CASSVGGVDEKLFF. The CDR3 coding sequence is TGTGCCAGCAGCGTAGGGGGCGTGGATGAAAAACTGTTTTTT.

This clone was observed a few times. J is TRBJ1-5 and V is TRBV19, with D possibly TRBD1 on 5 matching bases. V was clipped by 7 bases and J by 6 bases, with 19 bases between them. This CDR3 is built from 15 residues. Germline-derived CDR1 and CDR2 are LNHDA and SQIVND (reference sequence). The CDR3 region has the DNA TGTGCCAGTACCAAGGACATAGGGCCCGGTCAGCCCCAGCATTTT. Residues: CASTKDIGPGQPQHF.

The chain recombines TRBV29-1 with TRBJ1-2, with 7 bases identical to TRBD1. The CDR3 has 13 amino acids. Germline-derived CDR1 and CDR2 are SQVTM and ANQGSEA. With 6 bases clipped from V and 2 bases from J, the junction kept 6 bases outside the gene matches. The CDR3 reads CSVLQGGNYGYTF. DNA for the CDR3: TGCAGCGTGCTTCAGGGGGGCAACTATGGCTACACCTTC.

J is TRBJ2-3 and V is TRBV29-1, with D unresolved. Germline values: CDR1 SQVTM, CDR2 ANQGSEA. The CDR3 has 13 residues. The V and J ends lost 6 bases and 0 bases respectively, with 10 bases between them. The DNA for the CDR3 is TGCAGCGTCGCGACTGGGAGCACAGATACGCAGTATTTT. Encoded protein: CSVATGSTDTQYF.

CDR3 sequence: CASSGGGARTDTQYF. CDR3 nucleotides: TGTGCCAGCAGTGGCGGGGGGGCGAGGACAGATACGCAGTATTTT. This chain links TRBV6-1 with TRBJ2-3; TRBD2 matches at 9 bases. Germline assignment: CDR1 MNHNS and CDR2 SASEGT. Unmatched junction bases numbered 5, after V lost 4 bases and J lost 3 bases. This CDR3 contains 15 residues.

This clone was detected only a few times. The chain is built from TRBV7-2 and TRBJ1-1; D ambiguous. Germline values: CDR1 SGHTA, CDR2 FQGNSA. V gave up 8 bases and J gave up 1 base, with 11 bases separating them. There are 13 residues in the CDR3. CDR3 coding DNA: TGTGCCAGCCGTAGGACGGGGAACACTGAAGCTTTCTTT. This sequence encodes CASRRTGNTEAFF.

V and J are TRBV5-1 and TRBJ1-3; possibly TRBD1 for D (5 bases). Trimming cost V 4 bases and J 8 bases, with 19 bases left between them. The CDR3 runs to 15 residues. The V gene's germline CDR1 is SGHRS and CDR2 YFSETQ. The CDR3 nucleotides read TGCGCCAGCAGCCCGTGGGGGGTGCCGTCTGACACCATATATTTT. Protein sequence: CASSPWGVPSDTIYF.

The chain employs TRBV5-1 and TRBJ1-5; 7 bases match TRBD1. Germline loops: CDR1 SGHRS, CDR2 YFSETQ. This CDR3 spans 15 amino acids. V gave up 2 bases and J gave up 2 bases; unmatched junction bases: 4. CDR3 sequence: CASSFGTGGNQPQHF. CDR3 nucleotide sequence: TGCGCCAGCAGCTTCGGAACAGGGGGCAATCAGCCCCAGCATTTT.

This chain uses TRBV5-4 with TRBJ1-2, with D maybe TRBD1 (5 bases). Germline V CDR1 and CDR2: SGHNT, YYREEE (reference sequence). The CDR3 totals 16 residues. The V end lost 5 bases, the J end lost 4 bases, and 21 bases lay between the germline ends. For the CDR3, the DNA is TGTGCCAGCAGGGGGAGGGGTAAACTAAATAGCTATGGCTACACCTTC. It encodes CASRGRGKLNSYGYTF.

The J gene is TRBJ1-3, the V gene TRBV15; D not certain. Germline values: CDR1 LNHNV, CDR2 YYDKDF (reference sequence). This CDR3 comprises 17 residues. Trimming left V 0 bases short and J 0 bases short, with 12 bases between. The CDR3 DNA sequence: TGTGCCACCAGCAGAGACCGCTTCCGGCTCTCTGGAAACACCATATATTTT. The encoded protein is CATSRDRFRLSGNTIYF.

This chain uses TRBV9 with TRBJ2-1; 8 bases map to TRBD2. The V gene's germline CDR1 is SGDLS and CDR2 YYNGEE. CDR3 length equals 16 residues. Unmatched junction bases numbered 11, after V lost 0 bases and J lost 9 bases. CDR3 nucleotides: TGTGCCAGCAGCGTAGACCCCGGGAGGGCCAGTGGTGAGCAGTTCTTC. Encoded protein: CASSVDPGRASGEQFF. The full variable domain, with the rest looked up from reference TRBV9 and TRBJ2-1, is DSGVTQTPKHLITATGQRVTLRCSPRSGDLSVYWYQQSLDQGLQFLIQYYNGEERAKGNILERFSAQQFPDLHSELNLSSLELGDSALYFCASSVDPGRASGEQFFGPGTRLTVL.

V usage is TRBV5-6 and J usage is TRBJ2-6; D is unclear. The CDR3 is 16 amino acids. Germline lookup yields CDR1 SGHDT and CDR2 YYEEEE. The V and J ends lost 1 base and 0 bases respectively, with 8 bases between them. DNA of the CDR3: TGTGCCAGCAGCTTGTTCAGGAACTCTGGGGCCAACGTCCTGACTTTC. Its protein is CASSLFRNSGANVLTF.

CDR3 DNA: TGTGCCAGCAGCTCCCAGACAGGGGCGAGCTCTGGGGCCAACGTCCTGACTTTC. Translating gives CASSSQTGASSGANVLTF. The chain has TRBV4-2 and TRBJ2-6; TRBD1 aligns across 8 bases. CDR1 and CDR2 from the germline V gene are LGHNA and YNFKEQ. The ends lost 5 bases at V and 0 bases at J; junction bases unmatched: 9. The CDR3 spans 18 residues.

V gene TRBV29-1 combines with J gene TRBJ2-7, with TRBD1 matching over 11 bases. Germline assignment: CDR1 SQVTM and CDR2 ANQGSEA. V shed 6 bases, J shed 0 bases, and the junction held 4 bases outside the gene matches. The CDR3 loop spans 14 amino acids. The CDR3 loop reads CSVSGTGGSYEQYF. The CDR3 DNA reads as TGCAGCGTCTCCGGGACAGGGGGCTCCTACGAGCAGTACTTC.

The gene calls are TRBV11-2 and TRBJ2-5; possibly TRBD2 for D (6 bases). The length of the CDR3 is 14 residues. V gave up 0 bases and J gave up 3 bases, with 8 bases separating them. From germline, CDR1 is SGHAT and CDR2 FQNNGV. This CDR3 reads CASSLDWGEETQYF. DNA of the CDR3: TGTGCCAGCAGCTTAGATTGGGGGGAAGAGACCCAGTACTTC.

The J gene is TRBJ1-6, the V gene TRBV2; D ambiguous. The CDR3 consists of 13 residues. CDR1 and CDR2 from the germline V gene are SNHLY and FYNNEI. The V gene lost 9 bases and the J gene lost 4 bases, with 10 bases spanning the gap. Written as DNA, the CDR3 is TGTGCCAGTCAGGACGGATATAATTCACCCCTCCACTTT. Translation: CASQDGYNSPLHF. The full variable domain, in which reference TRBV2 and TRBJ1-6 provide the parts outside the CDR3, is EPEVTQTPSHQVTQMGQEVILRCVPISNHLYFYWYRQILGQKVEFLVSFYNNEISEKSEIFDDQFSVERPDGSNFTLKIRSTKLEDSAMYFCASQDGYNSPLHFGNGTRLTVT.

This CDR3 is CASSSGPRTEAFF. The CDR3 DNA is TGCGCCAGCAGCTCGGGACCCCGGACTGAAGCTTTCTTT. The genes are TRBV5-1 and TRBJ1-1; a weak D match, TRBD1 (5 bases). The ends were cut back, 3 bases at V and 5 bases at J, with 11 bases in the middle. Germline CDR1 and CDR2: SGHRS and YFSETQ. This CDR3 region has 13 residues.

This chain uses TRBV4-1 with TRBJ1-5, with TRBD1 identical over 7 bases. The ends lost 0 bases at V and 4 bases at J; junction bases unmatched: 3. Germline assignment: CDR1 MGHRA and CDR2 YSYEKL. The CDR3 contains 15 residues. CDR3 sequence: CASSQEGQKNQPQHF. DNA of the CDR3: TGCGCCAGCAGCCAAGAGGGACAGAAAAATCAGCCCCAGCATTTT.

CDR3 amino acids: CASSVDGTSAFGTQETQYF. As DNA, the CDR3 is TGTGCCAGCAGCGTAGATGGGACTAGCGCTTTTGGGACCCAAGAGACCCAGTACTTC. V is TRBV9 and J is TRBJ2-5, with TRBD2 identical over 10 bases. Trimming cost V 0 bases and J 1 base; bases outside gene matches: 12. The CDR3 has 19 residues. Germline V CDR1 and CDR2: SGDLS, YYNGEE. Combining the CDR3 with reference TRBV9 and TRBJ2-5 gives the whole variable domain DSGVTQTPKHLITATGQRVTLRCSPRSGDLSVYWYQQSLDQGLQFLIQYYNGEERAKGNILERFSAQQFPDLHSELNLSSLELGDSALYFCASSVDGTSAFGTQETQYFGPGTRLLVL.

The chain joins TRBV4-3 to TRBJ2-1; D perhaps matches TRBD1 (5 bases). V gave up 4 bases and J gave up 2 bases, with 18 bases separating them. The germline CDR1 and CDR2 sequences are LGHNA and YSLEER. The CDR3 covers 17 residues. As DNA, the CDR3 is TGCGCCAGCAGCCGGTTAGCAGGGAAATCTACCTACAATGAGCAGTTCTTC. It codes for CASSRLAGKSTYNEQFF.

The chain joins TRBV27 to TRBJ2-2; TRBD1 matches 7 bases. CDR3 size: 14 residues. After removal of 6 bases from V and 4 bases from J, the junction contained 5 bases not matched to a gene. Germline-derived CDR1 and CDR2 are MNHEY and SMNVEV (reference sequence). The CDR3 sequence is CASRDRVSTGELFF. The CDR3 DNA is TGTGCCAGCAGAGACAGGGTGAGCACCGGGGAGCTGTTTTTT.

The V call is TRBV6-6, the J call TRBJ2-4; D not resolved. CDR3 length: 14 amino acids. The V and J ends lost 7 bases and 1 base respectively, with 11 bases between them. CDR1 is MNHNY and CDR2 is SVGAGI in the germline V gene (reference sequence). CDR3 sequence reads: CASMTDEAKNIQYF. The CDR3 DNA is TGTGCCAGCATGACGGATGAGGCCAAAAACATTCAGTACTTC.

The rearrangement joins TRBV27 to TRBJ2-1, with 8 bases matching TRBD1. Germline values: CDR1 MNHEY, CDR2 SMNVEV (reference sequence). V shed 3 bases, J shed 3 bases, and the junction held 4 bases outside the gene matches. The CDR3 is 15 residues long. In DNA form, the CDR3 reads TGTGCCAGCAGTTTGTACAGGGGGAGCTACAATGAGCAGTTCTTC. This codes for CASSLYRGSYNEQFF.

This clone was observed a single time. V gene TRBV7-2 combines with J gene TRBJ2-7, with TRBD2 matching 16 bases. This CDR3 is 20 amino acids long. Trimming cost V 0 bases and J 2 bases; bases outside gene matches: 10. Germline V CDR1 and CDR2: SGHTA, FQGNSA. This CDR3 is CASSLAAPGLAGGPTYEQYF. CDR3 in DNA: TGTGCCAGCAGCTTAGCAGCACCGGGACTAGCGGGAGGGCCAACCTACGAGCAGTACTTC.

This clone turned up a few times. This CDR3 is CASSYVGQGASTEAFF. The CDR3 bases are TGTGCCAGCAGTTACGTGGGACAGGGGGCAAGCACTGAAGCTTTCTTT. The genes are TRBV6-5 and TRBJ1-1; TRBD1 agrees at 12 bases. The CDR3 covers 16 residues. CDR1 and CDR2 (germline): MNHEY, SVGAGI. With 2 bases clipped from V and 4 bases from J, the junction kept 5 bases outside the gene matches.

This sequence joins TRBV27 and TRBJ1-4; TRBD1 aligns across 7 bases. Losses at the gene ends were 7 bases for V and 6 bases for J; bases not matched to a gene: 11. Germline V gives CDR1 MNHEY, CDR2 SMNVEV (reference sequence). The CDR3 runs to 15 residues. CDR3 DNA: TGTGCCAGCAAGTCTTTGGAAGGGGGCGATGAAAAACTGTTTTTT. It codes for CASKSLEGGDEKLFF.